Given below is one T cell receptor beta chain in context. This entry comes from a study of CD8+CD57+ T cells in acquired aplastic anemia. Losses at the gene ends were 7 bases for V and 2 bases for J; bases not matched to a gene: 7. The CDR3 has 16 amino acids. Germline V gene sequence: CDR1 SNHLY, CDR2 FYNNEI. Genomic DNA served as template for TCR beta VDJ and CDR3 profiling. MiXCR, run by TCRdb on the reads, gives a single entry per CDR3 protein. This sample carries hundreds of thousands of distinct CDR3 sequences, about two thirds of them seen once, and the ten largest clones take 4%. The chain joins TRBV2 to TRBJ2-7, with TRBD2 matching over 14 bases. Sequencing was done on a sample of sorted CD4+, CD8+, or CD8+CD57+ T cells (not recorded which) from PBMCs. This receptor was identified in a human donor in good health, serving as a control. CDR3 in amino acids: CASTEGGLAGAYEQYF. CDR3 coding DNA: TGTGCCAGCACCGAGGGGGGACTAGCGGGAGCCTACGAGCAGTACTTC.